This T cell receptor beta chain was sequenced during a study of shared clonotypes between healthy human individuals. Study-wide points: Blood alone was sampled, and tissue repertoires likely differ.

Germline CDR1 reads LNHNV; CDR2 reads YYDKDF (reference sequence). The CDR3 is made up of 16 amino acids. The V gene lost 2 bases and the J gene lost 0 bases, with 12 bases spanning the gap. Regarding this clone: Its antigen remains unidentified.

Sequencing was performed with immunoSEQ multiplex PCR; in TCRdb, only in-frame clones are kept and a portion is missing. The sample has around 1.5 million clones, 95% to 99% seen once. CD4+ cells underwent separation, giving CD45RA+ naive and CD45RA-negative memory subsets. Material: naive CD4+ T cells sorted from blood. The sample's subset: CD45RA+ positively selected. The chain is built from TRBV15 and TRBJ2-3; D may be TRBD1 or TRBD2 (5 bases each). The receptor comes from a young man in good health. The CDR3 protein is CATSRPGTTSTDTQYF. In DNA, the CDR3 is TGTGCCACCAGCAGACCCGGGACCACTAGCACAGATACGCAGTATTTT.